What follows is one T cell receptor beta chain and its context. Germline V gene lookup returns CDR1 SGHNT and CDR2 YYREEE (reference sequence). CDR3 size: 13 residues. The V and J ends lost 3 bases and 1 base respectively, with 8 bases between them. The data were taken from a study of OX40 agonist ivuxolimab in advanced cancers. This table comes from immunoSEQ multiplex PCR, and its TCRdb copy is limited to in-frame clones, with some not included. The table lists 45,000 or so clones, 80% to 90% of them singletons. The specimen was CD4+ or CD8+ T cells sorted from blood, collected in a trial of the OX40 agonist ivuxolimab. This chain connects TRBV5-4 to TRBJ2-7, with D unclear. This clonotype originated in an adult with an advanced solid tumor such as melanoma, head and neck, liver or kidney cancer. The CDR3 DNA reads TGTGCCAGCAGCTGGTATTATTCCTACGAGCAGTACTTC. Translation: CASSWYYSYEQYF. Together with reference TRBV5-4 and TRBJ2-7, the CDR3 gives the full variable domain: ETGVTQSPTHLIKTRGQQVTLRCSSQSGHNTVSWYQQALGQGPQFIFQYYREEENGRGNFPPRFSGLQFPNYSSELNVNALELDDSALYLCASSWYYSYEQYFGPGTRLTVT.